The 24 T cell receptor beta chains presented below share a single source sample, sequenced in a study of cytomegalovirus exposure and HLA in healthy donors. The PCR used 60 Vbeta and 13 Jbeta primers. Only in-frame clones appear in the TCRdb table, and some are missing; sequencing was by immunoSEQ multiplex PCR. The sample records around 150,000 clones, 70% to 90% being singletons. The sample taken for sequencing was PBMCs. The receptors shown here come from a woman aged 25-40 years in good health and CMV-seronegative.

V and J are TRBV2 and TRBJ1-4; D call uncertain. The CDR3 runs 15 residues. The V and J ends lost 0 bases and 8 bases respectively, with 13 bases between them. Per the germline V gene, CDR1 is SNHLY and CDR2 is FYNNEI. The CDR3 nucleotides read TGTGCCAGCAGTGAAGCGTCGGGGTGGAGAGAAAAACTGTTTTTT. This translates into CASSEASGWREKLFF. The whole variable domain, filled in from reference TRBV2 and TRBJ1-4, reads EPEVTQTPSHQVTQMGQEVILRCVPISNHLYFYWYRQILGQKVEFLVSFYNNEISEKSEIFDDQFSVERPDGSNFTLKIRSTKLEDSAMYFCASSEASGWREKLFFGSGTQLSVL.

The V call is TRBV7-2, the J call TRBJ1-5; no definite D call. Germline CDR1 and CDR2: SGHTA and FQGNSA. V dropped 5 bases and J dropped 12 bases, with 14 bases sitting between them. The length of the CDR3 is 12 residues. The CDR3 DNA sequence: TGTGCCAGCAGCAACTACGTGGATATCCAGCATTTT. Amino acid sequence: CASSNYVDIQHF.

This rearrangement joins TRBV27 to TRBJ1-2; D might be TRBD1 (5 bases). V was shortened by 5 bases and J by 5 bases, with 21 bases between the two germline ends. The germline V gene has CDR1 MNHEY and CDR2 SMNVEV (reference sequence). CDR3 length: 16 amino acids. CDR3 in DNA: TGTGCCAGCAGTCCGAAACAGGCAGGAGTCGTATATGGCTACACCTTC. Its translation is CASSPKQAGVVYGYTF.

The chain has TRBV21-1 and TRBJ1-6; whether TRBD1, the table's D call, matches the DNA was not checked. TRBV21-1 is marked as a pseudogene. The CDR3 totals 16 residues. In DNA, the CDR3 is TGTGCCAGCAGCAAATGGCAGGGAAATTATAATTCACCCCTCCACTTT. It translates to CASSKWQGNYNSPLHF.

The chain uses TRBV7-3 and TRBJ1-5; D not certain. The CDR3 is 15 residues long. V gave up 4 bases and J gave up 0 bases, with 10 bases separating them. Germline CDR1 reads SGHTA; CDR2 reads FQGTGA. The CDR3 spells CASSSDTFSNQPQHF. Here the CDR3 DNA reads TGTGCCAGCAGCTCCGACACCTTTAGCAATCAGCCCCAGCATTTT.

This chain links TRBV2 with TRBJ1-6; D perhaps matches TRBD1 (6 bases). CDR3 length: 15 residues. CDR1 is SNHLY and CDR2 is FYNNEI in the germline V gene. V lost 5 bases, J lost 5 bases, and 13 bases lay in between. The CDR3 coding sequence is TGTGCCAGCAGTCACGAACAGGGAAATAATTCACCCCTCCACTTT. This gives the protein CASSHEQGNNSPLHF.

The CDR3, as DNA: TGTGCCAGCAGTGTAGTGAGCGTCGGGGAGCTGTTTTTT. It codes for CASSVVSVGELFF. The chain recombines TRBV2 with TRBJ2-2; D is uncertain. Trimming pared 4 bases from V and 7 bases from J, leaving 10 bases between. This CDR3 region has 13 residues. Germline V gives CDR1 SNHLY, CDR2 FYNNEI. Using reference TRBV2 and TRBJ2-2 for the parts outside the CDR3, the full variable domain is EPEVTQTPSHQVTQMGQEVILRCVPISNHLYFYWYRQILGQKVEFLVSFYNNEISEKSEIFDDQFSVERPDGSNFTLKIRSTKLEDSAMYFCASSVVSVGELFFGEGSRLTVL.

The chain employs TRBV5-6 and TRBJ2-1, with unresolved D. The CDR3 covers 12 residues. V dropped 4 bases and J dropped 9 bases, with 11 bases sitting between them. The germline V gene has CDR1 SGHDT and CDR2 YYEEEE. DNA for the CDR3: TGTGCCAGCAGCCTATTCTCGGGTGAGCAGTTCTTC. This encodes CASSLFSGEQFF.

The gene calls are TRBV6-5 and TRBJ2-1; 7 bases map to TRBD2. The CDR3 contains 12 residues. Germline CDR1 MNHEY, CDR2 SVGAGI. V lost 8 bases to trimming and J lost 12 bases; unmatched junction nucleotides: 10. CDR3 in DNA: TGTGCCAGCGCTAGCGGAGGGGAGGGGCAGTTCTTC. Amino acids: CASASGGEGQFF.

CDR3 protein: CASSSGLAGGYEQYF. The DNA for the CDR3 is TGTGCCAGCAGCTCGGGACTAGCGGGAGGCTACGAGCAGTACTTC. The V call is TRBV13, the J call TRBJ2-7; 15 bases align to TRBD2. The germline V gene encodes CDR1 PRHDT and CDR2 FYEKMQ (reference sequence). The CDR3 has 15 amino acids. Trimming at V came to 4 bases and at J to 3 bases, leaving 1 base not matched to a gene.

The CDR3 DNA is TGCAGCGTTGGTGGACTAGCGGGAGTTTTAGTGTCGTATGAGCAGTTCTTC. As protein: CSVGGLAGVLVSYEQFF. The chain combines TRBV29-1 with TRBJ2-1; 13 nucleotides agree with TRBD2. Trimming at V came to 4 bases and at J to 8 bases, leaving 14 bases not matched to a gene. The germline V gene has CDR1 SQVTM and CDR2 ANQGSEA. The CDR3 sequence is 17 residues long.

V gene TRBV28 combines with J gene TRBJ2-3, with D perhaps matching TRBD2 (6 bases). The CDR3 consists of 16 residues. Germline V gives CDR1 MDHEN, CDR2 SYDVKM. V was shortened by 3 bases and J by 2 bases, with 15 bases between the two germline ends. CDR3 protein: CASSFPSAIFTDTQYF. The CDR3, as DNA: TGTGCCAGCAGTTTCCCTAGCGCCATTTTCACAGATACGCAGTATTTT.

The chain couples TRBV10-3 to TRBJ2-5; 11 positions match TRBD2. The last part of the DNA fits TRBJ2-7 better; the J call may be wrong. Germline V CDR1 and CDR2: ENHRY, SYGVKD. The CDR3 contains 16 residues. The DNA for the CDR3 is TGTGCCATCAGTGATGCAGTCCTAGCGGGAGGCCACGAGCAGTACTTC. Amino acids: CAISDAVLAGGHEQYF.

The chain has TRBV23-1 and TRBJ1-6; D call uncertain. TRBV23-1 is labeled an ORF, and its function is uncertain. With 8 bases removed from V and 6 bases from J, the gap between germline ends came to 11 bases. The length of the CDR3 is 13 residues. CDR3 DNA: TGCGCCAGCGCCTATGTGTGTAATTCACCCCTCCACTTT. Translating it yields CASAYVCNSPLHF.

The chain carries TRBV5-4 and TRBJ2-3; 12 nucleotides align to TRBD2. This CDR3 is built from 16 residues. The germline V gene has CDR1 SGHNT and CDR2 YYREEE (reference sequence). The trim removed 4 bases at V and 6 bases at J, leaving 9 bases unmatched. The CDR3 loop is CASSPLTSGGGDTQYF. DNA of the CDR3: TGTGCCAGCAGCCCCCTGACTAGCGGGGGAGGTGATACGCAGTATTTT.

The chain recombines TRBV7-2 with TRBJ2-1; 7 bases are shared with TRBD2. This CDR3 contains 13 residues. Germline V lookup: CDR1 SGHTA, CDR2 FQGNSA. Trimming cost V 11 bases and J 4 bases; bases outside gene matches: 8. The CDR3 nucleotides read TGTGCCTCCGAGCCAGCGGGATACAATGAGCAGTTCTTC. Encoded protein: CASEPAGYNEQFF.

CDR3: CAWGGGTGGEDTQYF. CDR3 DNA: TGTGCCTGGGGTGGGGGGACAGGGGGCGAGGATACGCAGTATTTT. The rearrangement links TRBV30 to TRBJ2-3; 12 positions agree with TRBD1. Germline V lookup: CDR1 GTSNPN, CDR2 SVGIG (reference sequence). The length of the CDR3 is 15 residues. V was clipped by 5 bases and J by 6 bases; unmatched bases: 9.

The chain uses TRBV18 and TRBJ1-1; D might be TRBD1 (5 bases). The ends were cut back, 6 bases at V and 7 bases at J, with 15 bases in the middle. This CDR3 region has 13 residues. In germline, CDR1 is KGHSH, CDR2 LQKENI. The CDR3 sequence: CASSFSRGVEAFF. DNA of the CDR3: TGTGCCAGCTCTTTTTCCCGGGGGGTTGAAGCTTTCTTT.

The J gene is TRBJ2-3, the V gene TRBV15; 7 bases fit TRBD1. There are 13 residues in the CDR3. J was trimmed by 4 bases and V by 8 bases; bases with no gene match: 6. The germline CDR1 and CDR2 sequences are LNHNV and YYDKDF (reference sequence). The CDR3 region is CATGNRGSDTQYF. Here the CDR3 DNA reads TGTGCCACCGGAAACAGGGGCTCAGATACGCAGTATTTT. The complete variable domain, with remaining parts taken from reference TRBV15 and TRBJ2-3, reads DAMVIQNPRYQVTQFGKPVTLSCSQTLNHNVMYWYQQKSSQAPKLLFHYYDKDFNNEADTPDNFQSRRPNTSFCFLDIRSPGLGDTAMYLCATGNRGSDTQYFGPGTRLTVL.

The CDR3 DNA reads TGTGCCAGCAGCGGCAACAGGGGCCGCAATCAGCCCCAGCATTTT. Translating it yields CASSGNRGRNQPQHF. This chain uses TRBV6-1 with TRBJ1-5, with 7 bases matching TRBD1. Losses at the gene ends were 6 bases for V and 2 bases for J; bases not matched to a gene: 7. The V gene's germline CDR1 is MNHNS and CDR2 SASEGT. The length of the CDR3 is 15 residues.

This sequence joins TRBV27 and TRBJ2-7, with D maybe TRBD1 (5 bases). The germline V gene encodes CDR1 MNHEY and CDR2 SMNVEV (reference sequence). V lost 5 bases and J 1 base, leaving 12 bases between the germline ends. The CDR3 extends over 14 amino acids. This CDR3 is CASSPQGVSYEQYF. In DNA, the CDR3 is TGTGCCAGCAGTCCCCAAGGGGTATCCTACGAGCAGTACTTC.

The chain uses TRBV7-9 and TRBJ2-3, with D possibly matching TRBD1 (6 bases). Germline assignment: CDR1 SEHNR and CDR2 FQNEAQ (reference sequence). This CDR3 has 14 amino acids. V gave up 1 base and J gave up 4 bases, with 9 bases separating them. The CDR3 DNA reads TGTGCCAGCAGCTTAGTTGAGGGGGCAGATACGCAGTATTTT. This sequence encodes CASSLVEGADTQYF.

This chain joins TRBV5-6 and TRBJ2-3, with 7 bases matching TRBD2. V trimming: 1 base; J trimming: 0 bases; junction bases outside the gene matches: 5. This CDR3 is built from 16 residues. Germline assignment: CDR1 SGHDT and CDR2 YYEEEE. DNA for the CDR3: TGTGCCAGCAGCTTGTTCCAGGGACTAAGCACAGATACGCAGTATTTT. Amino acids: CASSLFQGLSTDTQYF.

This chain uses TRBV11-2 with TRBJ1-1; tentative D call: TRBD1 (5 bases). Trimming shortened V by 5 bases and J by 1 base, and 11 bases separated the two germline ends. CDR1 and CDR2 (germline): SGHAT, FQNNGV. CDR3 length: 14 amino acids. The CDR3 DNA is TGTGCCAGCAGCCTCCGTCAGGGGAACACTGAAGCTTTCTTT. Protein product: CASSLRQGNTEAFF.